Only one count was recorded for the clone carrying this TCR beta chain. Its antigen remains unidentified. This sample was included in a study of T cell responses to AZD1222 COVID-19 vaccine. The V gene end was trimmed by 0 bases and the J gene end by 6 bases; junction bases not matched to a gene: 11. The length of the CDR3 is 17 residues. CDR1 MNHEY and CDR2 SVGEGT come from the germline V gene. The table came from immunoSEQ multiplex PCR; TCRdb's copy has only in-frame clones and leaves some out. The repertoire holds under 150,000 clones, with 70% to 90% as singletons. The study, taken as a whole, reports: Seropositive AZD1222 recipients at baseline numbered only 6 or 7. In a largely white British group with more females than males, clonal diversity was possibly underestimated. Nearly half of the spike-specific TCRs reportedly recognize variant regions that carry no mutations.

This chain joins TRBV6-2 or TRBV6-3 and TRBJ1-5, with 7 nucleotides matching TRBD1. Sample: peripheral blood, taken on day 0 of AZD1222 vaccination. The clonotype originates from an adult in good health. The CDR3 is CASSYSRGRGYGQPQHF. The CDR3 DNA reads as TGTGCCAGCAGTTACTCGAGGGGCAGGGGGTACGGTCAGCCCCAGCATTTT.